The following is a T cell receptor beta chain sequence with its context. This record comes from a study of cytomegalovirus exposure and HLA in healthy donors. Germline-derived CDR1 and CDR2 are SGHDT and YYEEEE. J lost 7 bases, V lost 4 bases, and 8 bases had no gene match. CDR3 length equals 15 residues. PCR amplification relied on 60 Vbeta primers (plus 13 Jbeta primers). The protocol was immunoSEQ multiplex PCR, while the TCRdb copy is restricted to in-frame clones and leaves out a portion. The sample holds fewer than 250,000 clones, roughly 84% seen once. The chain employs TRBV5-6 and TRBJ2-5, with 12 positions matching TRBD2. This TCR derives from a human donor in good health. The sequenced sample was PBMCs. The CDR3 here is CASSLAGGALGTQYF. The DNA for the CDR3 is TGTGCCAGCAGCCTAGCGGGAGGGGCTTTGGGGACCCAGTACTTC.